Presented here are 10 T cell receptor beta chains from one specimen sequenced in a study of cytomegalovirus exposure and HLA in healthy donors. PCR employed 60 Vbeta and 13 Jbeta primers. Using immunoSEQ multiplex PCR, the repertoire was profiled, and TCRdb retains in-frame clones only, with some absent. This sample yields just over 150,000 clones, of which 80% to 90% are seen a single time; roughly 1.8% belongs to the top ten. The sample consisted of PBMCs. The receptors shown here come from a woman aged 18-29 years in good health and CMV-seronegative.

The J gene is TRBJ1-2, the V gene TRBV5-4; D is perhaps TRBD1 (6 bases). V lost 5 bases to trimming and J lost 7 bases, with 33 bases between them. The length of the CDR3 is 19 residues. The V gene's germline CDR1 is SGHNT and CDR2 YYREEE (reference sequence). The DNA for the CDR3 is TGTGCCAGCAGGCACCTCTCAACCACCCGACCAGGGGCGCGTTCTGGCTACACCTTC. This sequence encodes CASRHLSTTRPGARSGYTF.

This sequence joins TRBV4-1 and TRBJ1-6; unclear D gene. CDR3 length equals 17 residues. Germline V gene sequence: CDR1 MGHRA, CDR2 YSYEKL. Deletions cut 4 bases from V and 10 bases from J, with 23 bases between. The CDR3 protein is CASSLLMPQRRYSPLHF. DNA of the CDR3: TGCGCCAGCAGCCTCCTCATGCCCCAGAGGCGGTACTCACCCCTCCACTTT.

The CDR3 here is CASSLGTSGRAVEQFF. CDR3 nucleotides: TGCGCCAGCAGCCTAGGGACTAGCGGGAGGGCGGTTGAGCAGTTCTTC. The chain has TRBV5-1 and TRBJ2-1; the match to TRBD2 covers 16 bases. With 4 bases clipped from V and 9 bases from J, the junction kept 7 bases outside the gene matches. Germline-derived CDR1 and CDR2 are SGHRS and YFSETQ. The CDR3 runs 16 residues.

This clone was picked up one time. V and J are TRBV6-1 and TRBJ1-1; tentatively, D is TRBD1 (5 bases). CDR1 MNHNS and CDR2 SASEGT come from the germline V gene. Trimming took off 3 bases at V and 4 bases at J, with 15 bases between the two ends. CDR3 size: 15 residues. DNA for the CDR3: TGTGCCAGCAGTGAGCAGCAGGGAAGGTTCACTGAAGCTTTCTTT. It specifies CASSEQQGRFTEAFF.

The V and J genes are TRBV9 and TRBJ2-7, with 7 bases matching TRBD2. The V gene's germline CDR1 is SGDLS and CDR2 YYNGEE. The CDR3 totals 19 residues. V lost 0 bases, J lost 0 bases, and 15 bases stayed unmatched. CDR3 sequence reads: CASSVGLAGDSLYSYEQYF. CDR3 sequence (DNA): TGTGCCAGCAGCGTAGGACTAGCTGGGGACTCGCTTTACTCCTACGAGCAGTACTTC.

V and J are TRBV19 and TRBJ1-5; 7 nucleotides match TRBD1. This CDR3 region has 15 residues. The trim removed 4 bases at V and 6 bases at J, leaving 9 bases unmatched. Germline V gene lookup returns CDR1 LNHDA and CDR2 SQIVND (reference sequence). CDR3 coding DNA: TGTGCCAGTAGTACCCCGCTCCAGGGGGGTCAGCCCCAGCATTTT. Protein product: CASSTPLQGGQPQHF.

The V and J genes are TRBV10-2 and TRBJ2-1; possible D gene TRBD1, 6 bases. The CDR3 extends over 12 amino acids. CDR1 is WSHSY and CDR2 is SAAADI in the germline V gene. Trimming took 4 bases from V and 8 from J, leaving 9 bases between them. The CDR3 loop is CASSGGPYEQFF. Written as DNA, the CDR3 is TGCGCCAGCAGTGGGGGGCCTTATGAGCAGTTCTTC.

The chain has TRBV30 and TRBJ2-7; 11 nucleotides line up with TRBD1. The CDR3 has 16 residues. J lost 0 bases, V lost 0 bases, and 4 bases had no gene match. Germline CDR1 and CDR2: GTSNPN and SVGIG (reference sequence). The CDR3 sequence: CAWSVQGTGGSYEQYF. The CDR3 DNA sequence: TGTGCCTGGAGTGTACAAGGGACAGGGGGCTCCTACGAGCAGTACTTC.

DNA of the CDR3: TGTGCCAGCAGAACTTCCGGGACAGGGTACTACGAGCAGTACTTC. Its protein product is CASRTSGTGYYEQYF. The chain recombines TRBV6-5 with TRBJ2-5, with 9 positions matching TRBD1. The tail of the sequence fits TRBJ2-7 better, so the J call may be wrong. The germline V gene encodes CDR1 MNHEY and CDR2 SVGAGI. There are 15 residues in the CDR3.

This chain's CDR3 is CASSGTSGGTDTQYF. The CDR3 DNA reads as TGTGCCAGCAGCGGTACTAGCGGGGGGACAGATACGCAGTATTTT. This chain connects TRBV6-4 to TRBJ2-3; the match to TRBD2 covers 12 bases. The germline V gene encodes CDR1 MRHNA and CDR2 SNTAGT. Trimming at V came to 6 bases and at J to 3 bases, leaving 4 bases not matched to a gene. This CDR3 is built from 15 residues.